This T cell receptor (beta chain) was recorded in a study of blood T cell repertoires in COVID-19. At the level of the study: Samples taken during acute and convalescent COVID-19 were collected in the United States, Italy and Spain. PBMCs, B-cell-depleted T cells, or T cells were the source of the cDNA or gDNA that made up the material.

Looked up from germline, CDR1 is MGHRA and CDR2 is YSYEKL. This CDR3 has 16 residues. V lost 5 bases, J lost 2 bases, and 7 bases stayed unmatched. Under the authors' procedure: Amplifying reference gene primers gave estimates of nucleated cell counts. Sequenced by immunoSEQ multiplex PCR; TCRdb stores in-frame clones only, minus some. D and trimming come from the DNA, and the V and J calls and clone size come from that table. There are roughly 120,000 clones in the sample; roughly 91% occur only once, and 3% to 3.5% lies in the top ten. The gene calls are TRBV4-1 and TRBJ2-3; 10 bases are a match to TRBD2. Sequencing was done on a sample of peripheral blood. The TCR originated in a woman aged 45 to 65 with acute or convalescent COVID-19. Written as DNA, the CDR3 is TGCGCCAGCAGCGGGGGACTAGCGCGGAACACAGATACGCAGTATTTT. As protein: CASSGGLARNTDTQYF.